This T cell receptor (beta chain) stems from a study of cytomegalovirus exposure and HLA in healthy donors. Study context: Early release data held tens of millions of unique TCRs from HLA-typed donors.

A note on this clone: What it recognizes is unknown.

Overall study results and limits: In a later analysis, parvovirus B19, influenza, CMV and Epstein-Barr virus appeared linked to several top co-occurrence clusters.

Germline CDR1 is SGDLS and CDR2 is YYNGEE. The CDR3 extends over 15 amino acids. V lost 0 bases and J 4 bases, leaving 13 bases between the germline ends. The donors comprised healthy bone marrow donors. The primer mix had 60 Vbeta and 13 Jbeta primers. Sequenced by immunoSEQ multiplex PCR; TCRdb stores in-frame clones only, minus some. The sample lists about 140,000 clones; 80% to 90% were seen once. Specimen: PBMCs. The chain recombines TRBV9 with TRBJ2-5, with D perhaps matching TRBD1 (5 bases). This TCR was recovered from a woman in her thirties or forties in good health and CMV-seropositive. The CDR3: CASSVAPTVRETQYF. The CDR3 nucleotides read TGTGCCAGCAGCGTAGCTCCGACAGTCAGAGAGACCCAGTACTTC.